The source of this T cell receptor (beta chain) is a study of cytomegalovirus exposure and HLA in healthy donors (dated by TCRdb to about 2017). About the investigation overall: An earlier analysis of roughly 630 of the donors reported 276 Gb of sequence data and some 120 million unique TCR beta sequences from roughly 200 million T cells. Roughly 5 DR-DQ haplotypes were handled as single units for association and clustering, since linkage in the cohort was strong. The study used immunosequencing to profile the T cell repertoires of 670 or so subjects and linked those repertoires to cytomegalovirus serostatus. Among the roughly 400 genotyped donors, 75% to 90% belonged to the genetic ancestry cluster associated with self-reported Caucasian donors. Typing coverage differed by locus: A, B, C, DRB1 and DQB1 were typed in about 620-640 donors, DQA1 in about 510, DPA1 in around 600, and DPB1 in around 490. Alongside the repertoire data, information on donor age, sex, ethnicity and CMV serostatus was compiled. Among 398 genotyped donors of the cohort, an average of around 240,000 unique TCR beta nucleotide sequences were sequenced per donor, approximately 20% of them non-productive. Every repertoire in the discovery cohort had been generated on one and the same sequencing platform. Rather than using new phenotypic data, the later analysis identified candidate immune exposures from TCR beta sequences and from how often those sequences occurred across donors. A later analysis re-examined previously published TCR beta repertoires from just over 650 donors and added high-resolution HLA genotyping to investigate patterns of TCR occurrence. Genome-wide SNP genotypes for about 65% of the roughly 670 donors were used in a later genetic analysis, which treated that subset as a discovery cohort. Besides the first cohort of under 700 subjects, a separate validation cohort made up of 120 or so different subjects was used. High-throughput TCR immunosequencing, statistical association of individual TCRs with disease status, and machine learning were combined to predict cytomegalovirus infection status. HLA typing included class I and class II loci at four-digit resolution. An early release that covered 640 HLA-typed donors contained approximately 300 gigabases of sequencing data and tens of millions of unique TCR sequences. The aim of the study was to test whether cataloging public T cell receptors could identify signatures of past pathogen exposure. An earlier analysis of nearly 600 of the donors applied high-throughput TCR beta sequencing to assess whether each TCR beta V gene segment acted as functional or pseudogenic.

General conclusions and limits of the study: The only immune exposure information available for the cohort was CMV serostatus. In an earlier analysis of 587 of the donors, most TCR beta V segments appeared in productive rearrangements about 87% or about 30% of the time, broadly matching IMGT annotations. A cluster of highly shared sequence variants was judged likely to be a technical artifact of the sequencing pipeline. Sequencing depth was assumed to be roughly uniform across donors in the presence/absence analyses, though that assumption may not hold. According to the authors, the approach could potentially be generalized to other disease states and immunological phenotypes. A later genetic analysis reported fewer N-insertions in productive TCRs among donors in an Asian-associated ancestry cluster than the approximately 700-donor mean. While some public TCRs were present in many individuals, most TCR sequences turned up only very rarely across donors. A further reported finding was that TCR beta sequences accurately predicted the HLA-A and HLA-B alleles for most subjects in the first cohort. Because counts were too low, about 15 rarely observed V segments, including chromosome 9 orphons, were left out of the earlier analysis of 500 to 650 of the donors. A later analysis found that TCR association rates varied across HLA loci, with DRB1 alleles showing the most associated TCRs and HLA-C alleles the fewest. When HLA alleles, especially DR and DQ, strongly co-occurred, attributing TCR associations to individual alleles was difficult. A later genetic analysis associated a missense DCLRE1C variant with V-gene and J-gene trimming of TCR beta chains, and an independent cohort replicated the association. A later analysis associated about 17,000 TCR beta sequences with specific HLA alleles at a false discovery rate of 0.05. A later analysis reported that several top co-occurrence clusters appeared linked to parvovirus B19, influenza, CMV and Epstein-Barr virus. Cytomegalovirus status was reported to be diagnosed by the classifier with high specificity and sensitivity in both the original and validation cohorts. A later analysis found that HLA-associated TCR beta chains were more clonally expanded and had lower generation probabilities than equally common non-associated chains. In vitro tests confirmed that a few of the cytomegalovirus-associated TCR beta chains recognize cytomegalovirus antigens. HLA typing was unavailable for some donors at each locus, so association tests used only the typed subset. Most CMV-associated TCR beta chains appeared to be HLA-restricted in a later analysis, and the HLA associations seemed to be driven largely by CMV exposure. In this cohort, only TCR beta chains were sequenced, and detectable features were limited by the absence of alpha or paired-chain data. Linkage disequilibrium might explain the correlated functional status among segregating V segments, but an unknown experimental factor could not be ruled out. A total of around 150 TCR beta chains were listed by the study as associated with cytomegalovirus.

The cohort consisted of 600 to 750 healthy bone marrow donors. At the time of sampling, all cohort members were nominally healthy, though unrecorded immune exposures were likely present. The donor tested CMV seropositive, placing the donor among the 290 or so seropositive members of the cohort. Every donor gave a peripheral blood sample, and the peripheral blood mononuclear cells from that sample were used for TCR beta sequencing. The Qiagen DNeasy Blood Extraction Kit was used to extract genomic DNA from the blood cell samples. This clone was picked up one time. Its antigen is currently not known. No quality values exist for individual bases; no much larger clone is one base distant. The library came from the immunoSEQ multiplex PCR assay. The multiplex PCR relied on a mix of 60 forward primers for TCR Vbeta segments and 13 reverse primers for TCR Jbeta segments. A multiplex PCR assay on genomic DNA amplified the CDR3 region of rearranged TCR beta genes. The Illumina HiSeq System was used to sequence the amplified TCR beta libraries as 87-base-pair reads. The paper's data handling went like this. A later analysis tallied approximately 87 million unique TCR beta chains across the 610 or so repertoires, and about 12 million of those chains were shared by two or more donors. Raw reads were error-corrected and collapsed into unique sequences by a nearest-neighbor algorithm in which closely related sequences were merged to remove PCR and sequencing errors. To assign V, D and J gene segments, CDR3 sequences were aligned to IMGT reference sequences. For a sequence to be retained, a match of at least six nucleotides to both a V gene segment and a J gene segment was required. A rearrangement counted as productive if the CDR3 had no stop codons and remained in frame with V and J, and every other rearrangement counted as non-productive. Following IMGT convention, CDR3 was defined as the stretch from the second conserved V-encoded cysteine to the conserved J-encoded phenylalanine. The earlier analysis of 450 to 750 of the donors excluded any sequence lacking an unambiguous match to a single V gene segment. In an earlier analysis of 450 to 750 of the donors, a V segment was called functional when productive rearrangements were above 56.7%, and segregating when the standard deviation between donors exceeded 5%. A statistical classification framework was developed to diagnose cytomegalovirus status using the catalog of TCR beta chain sequences. A later analysis assigned V and J genes by comparing TCR nucleotide sequences with IMGT/GENE-DB human TR gene sequences. A later analysis assigned CDR3 sequences and most-parsimonious VDJ recombination scenarios with the TCRdist pipeline. A later analysis defined each TCR beta chain by its CDR3 amino acid sequence plus V-gene family, and excluded reads lacking a unique V-gene family. As a way to deal with suspected cross-contamination and a sequencing artifact, a later analysis dropped over 550 nucleotide sequences that were highly shared and had low generation probability. In a later analysis, a clonal expansion index for each public chain was calculated from normalized within-repertoire ranks of inferred template counts. In a later analysis, generation probabilities were computed with a VDJ recombination model fitted to out-of-frame rearrangements, and the resulting probabilities were checked against IGoR. Hypergeometric tests were used in a later analysis to score TCR-TCR, TCR-HLA and TCR-CMV co-occurrence, with a repertoire-size bias correction applied to the TCR pairs. To estimate false discovery rates, a later analysis permuted the HLA or CMV assignments 20 times. A later analysis grouped co-occurring TCRs with DBSCAN, adding TCRdist sequence similarity when clustering within HLA-allele-positive subsets. Co-occurrence clustering excluded repertoires with fewer than 30,000 or more than 120,000 public chains, plus five with anomalous nucleotide sharing. In TCRdb, the immuneACCESS table is reduced to in-frame sequences with V and J assigned. These tables do not hold every clone; where another copy was compared, an unresolved V gene accounts for under half, and the others remain unexplained. Clone size and V and J calls were adopted from that table, with D and trimming inferred from the DNA. The sample profile shows over 110,000 clones; 70% to 80% of them were found once. Less than 7.5% of the sample lies in the top ten.

The receptor comes from a woman in her 40s in good health and CMV-seropositive. The sequencing input was PBMCs.

The CDR3 has the sequence CASSSRGTDTQYF. The DNA reads as follows: TGTGCCAGCAGCTCCCGGGGCACAGATACGCAGTATTTT. The rearranged chain carries TRBV7-2 and TRBJ2-3; the D segment cannot be called with confidence. The CDR3 runs 13 amino acids, cysteine and phenylalanine included. The read is trimmed to its CDR3 DNA, 39 bases read in frame from base 1. V loses 4 bases of germline sequence and J loses 1 base, and the interval between the two ends is 6 bases. The germline V gene yields SGHTA for CDR1 and FQGNSA for CDR2.